The rows below give T cell receptor beta chains drawn from one sample of a study of blood T cells in healthy people across ages. TCRdb ran MiXCR on the 5' RACE reads and lists one entry per CDR3 protein. Here the sample spans fewer than 950,000 distinct CDR3 sequences, 50% to 65% being singletons. The sample comprised blood. The receptor source for this set is a man aged 80 or over in good health. Each CDR3 is given with its conserved first and last residue. A D gene is named only where the DNA matches it firmly. A clone size is listed for some rows: how often the clone was seen (once, few, many), or a class if it is expanded.

d_call | j_call | clone_size | v_call | cdr3_nt | cdr3_aa
- | TRBJ2-5 | - | TRBV7-8 | TGTGCCAGCAGCCTGAAGACAGCGGAGCAGTACTTC | CASSLKTAEQYF
- | TRBJ1-2 | once | TRBV12-3/TRBV12-4 | TGTGCCAGCAGTTTACTTCAGACAGGTCTGGATGGCTACACCTTC | CASSLLQTGLDGYTF
TRBD1 | TRBJ1-2 | - | TRBV12-3/TRBV12-4 | TGTGCCAGCAGTTGGGAACAGGGGGGGGGCTATGGCTACACCTTC | CASSWEQGGGYGYTF
- | TRBJ1-2 | - | TRBV29-1 | TGCAGCGTCGACCCAAGGGGACCCACGGGGGGCTACACCTTC | CSVDPRGPTGGYTF
TRBD2 | TRBJ2-5 | few | TRBV4-1 | TGCGCCAGCAGCCAAGACCAAGCGGGAGGCCCCCAAGAGACCCAGTACTTC | CASSQDQAGGPQETQYF
- | TRBJ1-2 | few | TRBV2 | TGTGCCAGCAGACCACAGGCATTTAACTATGGCTACACCTTC | CASRPQAFNYGYTF
- | TRBJ2-3 | few | TRBV7-3 | TGTGCCAGCAGCTTAGGGGCGAGGACACGGAGGACAGATACGCAGTATTTT | CASSLGARTRRTDTQYF
TRBD2 | TRBJ2-3 | - | TRBV29-1 | TGCAGCGTTCCCTCTAGCGGCGGGCACAGATACGCGTATTTT | CSVPSSGGHRYAYF
- | TRBJ2-1 | - | TRBV20-1 | TGCAGTGCTAGCCCCACGGTAGGGTCCTCCTACAATGAGCAGTTCTTC | CSASPTVGSSYNEQFF
TRBD1 | TRBJ1-2 | - | TRBV29-1 | TGCAGCGTTGAATGGGGACAGACCTATGGCTACACCTTC | CSVEWGQTYGYTF
- | TRBJ2-1 | few | TRBV10-3 | TGTGCCATCTCGAAGGTACCGATCTCCTACAATGAGCAGTTCTTC | CAISKVPISYNEQFF
- | TRBJ2-1 | - | TRBV6-1 | TGTGCCAGCAGTGAAACGGGCAACCCCTACAATGAGCAGTTCTTC | CASSETGNPYNEQFF
TRBD1 | TRBJ2-5 | - | TRBV11-3 | TGTGCCAGCAGCAATCAAAACAGGGGACCCCAAGAGACCCAGTACTTC | CASSNQNRGPQETQYF
TRBD2 | TRBJ2-1 | - | TRBV14 | TGTGCCAGCAGCCCCCGGGGGGGGGACTACAATGAGCAGTTCTTC | CASSPRGGDYNEQFF
TRBD1 | TRBJ1-5 | - | TRBV29-1 | TGCAGCGTTCTAACACAGGGGGCAGGCAATCAGCCCCAGCATTTT | CSVLTQGAGNQPQHF
TRBD1 | TRBJ2-7 | - | TRBV28 | TGTGCCAGCAGTTCTCCCGGGACAGGGATGTACGAGCAGTACTTC | CASSSPGTGMYEQYF
- | TRBJ2-7 | - | TRBV7-6 | TGTGCCAGCAGCTTGTTACAGGGAAGAGCCGAGCAGTACTTC | CASSLLQGRAEQYF
- | TRBJ2-7 | - | TRBV5-6 | TGTGCCAGCAGCTGGGGGGACATCCCATACGAGCAGTACTTC | CASSWGDIPYEQYF
TRBD2 | TRBJ2-7 | - | TRBV29-1 | TGCAGCGTTGAAGGGGAAAGTAGCGGGAGCTCCTACGAGCAGTACTTC | CSVEGESSGSSYEQYF
- | TRBJ2-6 | few | TRBV3-1 | TGTGCCAGCAGACAAACGGGGGTCTCTGGGGCCAACGTCCTGACTTTC | CASRQTGVSGANVLTF
TRBD2 | TRBJ2-1 | many | TRBV12-3/TRBV12-4 | TGTGCCAGCAAACGACTAGCGGGATTGTACAATGAGCAGTTCTTC | CASKRLAGLYNEQFF
- | TRBJ2-7 | - | TRBV5-1 | TGCGCCAGCACCCCGTCGGGCGGGATAGGCTACGAGCAGTACTTC | CASTPSGGIGYEQYF
- | TRBJ2-1 | - | TRBV5-1 | TGCGCCAGCAGTTCCCGGACGAACCTTGGTGGGTCCTACAATGAGCAGTTCTTC | CASSSRTNLGGSYNEQFF
TRBD2 | TRBJ2-5 | - | TRBV29-1 | TGCAGCGTCCTTCTAGCGGCGGGACGGCAGTACTTC | CSVLLAAGRQYF
- | TRBJ1-3 | - | TRBV12-3/TRBV12-4 | TGTGCCAGCAGGTCACAGGGAGGGACTGGAAACACCATATATTTT | CASRSQGGTGNTIYF
- | TRBJ1-2 | - | TRBV4-1 | TGCGCCAGCAGCTTTGAGCGGACATTCATAAACTATAGCTACACCTTC | CASSFERTFINYSYTF
- | TRBJ1-2 | once | TRBV20-1 | TGCAGTGCTAGAAAGGGACCGGAGCCTGGCTACACCTTC | CSARKGPEPGYTF
- | TRBJ2-1 | - | TRBV7-9 | TGTGCCAGCAGCGGATTCCTCCTCGGGTCCTACAATGAGCAGTTCTTC | CASSGFLLGSYNEQFF
- | TRBJ2-1 | - | TRBV12-3/TRBV12-4 | TGTGCCAGCAGTTTACAGGTCAATGAGCAGTTCTTC | CASSLQVNEQFF
TRBD2 | TRBJ2-1 | - | TRBV11-2 | TGTGCCAGCAGCTTAGTTGCGGGAGGGGCTGAGCAGTTCTTC | CASSLVAGGAEQFF
TRBD1 | TRBJ1-2 | - | TRBV20-1 | TGCAGTGCCAAAATCCCTGGACAGGATAGCTATGGCTACACCTTC | CSAKIPGQDSYGYTF
TRBD1 | TRBJ2-5 | few | TRBV5-1 | TGCGCCAGCAGCTTGGGACAGGGGGCATTTGAGACCCAGTACTTC | CASSLGQGAFETQYF
- | TRBJ2-3 | - | TRBV10-3 | TGTGCCGCTACTAGTTTACCCACAGATACGCAGTATTTT | CAATSLPTDTQYF
- | TRBJ2-4 | - | TRBV7-2 | TGTGCCAGCAGCTTAAGCACTGGGGACATTCAGTACTTC | CASSLSTGDIQYF
- | TRBJ2-3 | once | TRBV21-1 | TGTGCCAGCAGCCCACGGGGTACGCGCACAGATACGCAGTATTTT | CASSPRGTRTDTQYF
- | TRBJ2-7 | - | TRBV29-1 | TGCAGCGTTGGGGAGCAGGGTTGGTACGAGCAGTACTTC | CSVGEQGWYEQYF
TRBD1 | TRBJ2-1 | - | TRBV2 | TGTGCCAGCGGAAGGGACAGCTTTGCGAATGAGCAGTTCTTC | CASGRDSFANEQFF
TRBD2 | TRBJ2-4 | - | TRBV20-1 | TGCAGTGCTAGGGATCCGTCTAGCGGAGCCAAAAACATTCAGTACTTC | CSARDPSSGAKNIQYF
TRBD1 | TRBJ2-3 | few | TRBV5-1 | TGCGCCAGCAGCCCTGACAGGGTCGAGGACAGATACGCGTATTTT | CASSPDRVEDRYAYF
TRBD1 | TRBJ2-3 | - | TRBV7-9 | TGTGCCAGCGAGAGGGGGCGAGCAGATACGCAGTATTTT | CASERGRADTQYF
TRBD1 | TRBJ1-2 | - | TRBV12-3/TRBV12-4 | TGTGCCAGCATTTCCGGACAGGGTGCAGGCTACACCTTC | CASISGQGAGYTF
TRBD1 | TRBJ2-1 | - | TRBV4-1 | TGCGCCAGCAGCCATTCCGACAGGGGAGTCTACAATGAGCAGTTCTTC | CASSHSDRGVYNEQFF
TRBD2 | TRBJ2-3 | - | TRBV18 | TGTGCCAGCTCACCACTAGCGGGAGCTAGCACAGATACGCAGTATTTT | CASSPLAGASTDTQYF
- | TRBJ2-2 | - | TRBV7-9 | TGTGCCAGCAGCCCACTCGGCCGGTCGAACACCGGGGAGCTGTTTTTT | CASSPLGRSNTGELFF
TRBD1 | TRBJ2-1 | - | TRBV10-3 | TGTGCCATCAGCGCCGGGACAGGGTACCACGAGCAGTTCTTC | CAISAGTGYHEQFF
- | TRBJ2-1 | - | TRBV29-1 | TGCAGCGTTGTGGACACTACGGGTTGGGGGCAGTTCTTC | CSVVDTTGWGQFF